This TCR beta chain was identified in a study of blood T cells in healthy people across ages. Combining a sample-barcoded 5' primer with a J-beta primer mix, a second PCR ran for 7 to 11 cycles. Each CDR3 protein gets one entry after TCRdb re-called the 5' RACE reads with MiXCR. This sample has some 800,000 distinct CDR3 sequences, with under 55% found just once. V was clipped by 5 bases and J by 10 bases, with 15 bases between them. Germline V gives CDR1 SGHAT, CDR2 FQNNGV. CDR3 length: 13 amino acids. On this clonotype itself: Being one base from a much bigger clone, this may be a read error.

The chain joins TRBV11-2 to TRBJ2-1; unclear D gene. The sample consisted of blood. The clonotype was recovered from a man aged 55-75 years in good health. The CDR3 is CASSTTSPGEQFF. CDR3 bases: TGTGCCAGCAGCACAACGAGTCCCGGCGAGCAGTTCTTC.